This T cell receptor (beta chain) stems from a study of post-analysis software for immune sequencing data. Study results and caveats: Patients had higher frequencies than controls of roughly five TRBV segments, including TRBV5-6, TRBV5-1 and TRBV20-1.

The germline V gene encodes CDR1 SGHKS and CDR2 YYEKEE (reference sequence). This CDR3 spans 16 amino acids. The trim removed 3 bases at V and 5 bases at J, leaving 2 bases unmatched. The TCR beta cDNA libraries carried unique molecular identifiers. A single record per CDR3 protein comes from TCRdb applying MiXCR to the PCR reads. The sample lists hundreds of thousands of distinct CDR3 sequences, 35% to 45% occurring once. Regarding this clonotype: Its specificity is unknown.

The chain uses TRBV5-5 and TRBJ2-2; 15 positions match TRBD2. The sequenced sample was blood. The receptor's source is a girl aged 10-17 years with multiple sclerosis. The CDR3 DNA is TGTGCCAGCAGCTCGGGACTAGCGGGAGGTACCGGGGAGCTGTTTTTT. It codes for CASSSGLAGGTGELFF.